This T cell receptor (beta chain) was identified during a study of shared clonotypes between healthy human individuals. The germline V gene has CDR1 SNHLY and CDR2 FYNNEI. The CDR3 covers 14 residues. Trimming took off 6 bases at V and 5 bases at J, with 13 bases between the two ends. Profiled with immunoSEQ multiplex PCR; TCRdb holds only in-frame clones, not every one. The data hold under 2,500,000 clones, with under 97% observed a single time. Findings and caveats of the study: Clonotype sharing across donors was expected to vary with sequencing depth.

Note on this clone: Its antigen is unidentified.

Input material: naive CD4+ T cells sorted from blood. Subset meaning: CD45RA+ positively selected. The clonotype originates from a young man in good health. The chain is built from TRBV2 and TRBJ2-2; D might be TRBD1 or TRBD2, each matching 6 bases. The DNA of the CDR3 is TGTGCCAGCAGGAAGGGGGGAGAGACCGGGGAGCTGTTTTTT. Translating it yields CASRKGGETGELFF.